This T cell receptor beta chain came from a study of blood T cell repertoires in COVID-19. Study information: Acute and convalescent COVID-19 samples came from the United States, Italy and Spain. The cDNA or gDNA used as material had been derived from T cells, B-cell-depleted T cells, or PBMCs.

In its sample, this clone was seen a few times. The CDR3 spans 12 residues. Germline-derived CDR1 and CDR2 are MGHRA and YSYEKL. Trimming took 3 bases from V and 2 from J, leaving 4 bases between them. Study processing details: Amplification from reference gene primers served as the basis for estimated nucleated cell counts. Using immunoSEQ multiplex PCR, the repertoire was profiled, and TCRdb retains in-frame clones only, with some absent. The V and J calls and clone size come from that table; D and trimming were worked out from the DNA. The sample holds about 190,000 clones, approximately 85% seen once.

V and J are TRBV4-1 and TRBJ1-2, with no clear D. This TCR was recovered from a woman older than 75 with acute or convalescent COVID-19. The source material was peripheral blood. CDR3 DNA sequence: TGCGCCAGCAGCCAGGAGAACTATGGCTACACCTTC. This sequence encodes CASSQENYGYTF.